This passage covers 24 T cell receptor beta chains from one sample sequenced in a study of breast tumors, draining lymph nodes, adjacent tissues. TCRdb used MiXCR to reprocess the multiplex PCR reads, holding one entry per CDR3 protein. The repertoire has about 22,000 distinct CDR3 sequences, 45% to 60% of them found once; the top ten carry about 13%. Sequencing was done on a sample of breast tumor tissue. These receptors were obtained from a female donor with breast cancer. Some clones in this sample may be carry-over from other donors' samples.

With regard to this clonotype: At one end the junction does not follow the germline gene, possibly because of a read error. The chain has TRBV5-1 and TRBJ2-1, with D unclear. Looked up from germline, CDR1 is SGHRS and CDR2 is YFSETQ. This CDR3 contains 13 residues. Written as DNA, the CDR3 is TGCGCCTGCAGCTTGGCCACTGGGAATGAGCAGTTCTTC. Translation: CACSLATGNEQFF.

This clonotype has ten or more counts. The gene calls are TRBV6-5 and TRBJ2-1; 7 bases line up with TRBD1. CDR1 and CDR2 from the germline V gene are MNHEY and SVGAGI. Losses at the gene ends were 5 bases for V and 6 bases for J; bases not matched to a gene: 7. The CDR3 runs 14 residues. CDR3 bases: TGTGCCAGCAGTAGGACAGGTGGAGTCAATGAGCAGTTCTTC. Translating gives CASSRTGGVNEQFF.

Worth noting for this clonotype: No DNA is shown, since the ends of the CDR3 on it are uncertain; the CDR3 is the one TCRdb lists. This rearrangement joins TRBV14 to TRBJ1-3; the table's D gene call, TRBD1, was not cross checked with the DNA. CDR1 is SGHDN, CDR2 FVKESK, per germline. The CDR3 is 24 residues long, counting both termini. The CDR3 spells CASSKELDSEQFFGPGTPGNTIYF.

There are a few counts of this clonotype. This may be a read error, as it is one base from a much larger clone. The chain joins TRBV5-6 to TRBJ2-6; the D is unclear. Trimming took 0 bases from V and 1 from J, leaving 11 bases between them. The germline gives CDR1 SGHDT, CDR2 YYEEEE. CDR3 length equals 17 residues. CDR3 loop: CASSLGITTSGANVLTF. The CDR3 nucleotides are TGTGCCAGCAGCTTGGGAATTACGACTTCTGGGGCCAACGTCCTGACTTTC.

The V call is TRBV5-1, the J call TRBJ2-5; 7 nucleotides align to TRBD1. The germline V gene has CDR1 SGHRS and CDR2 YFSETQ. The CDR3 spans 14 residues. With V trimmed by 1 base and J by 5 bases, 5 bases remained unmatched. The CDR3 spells CASSLTTGAETQYF. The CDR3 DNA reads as TGCGCCAGCAGCTTGACAACAGGGGCTGAGACCCAGTACTTC.

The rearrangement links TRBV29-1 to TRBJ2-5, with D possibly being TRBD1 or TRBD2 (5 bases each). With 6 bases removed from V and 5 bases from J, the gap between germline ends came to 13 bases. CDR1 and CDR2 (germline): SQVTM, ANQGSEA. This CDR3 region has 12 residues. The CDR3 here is CSVDEGMETQYF. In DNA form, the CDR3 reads TGCAGCGTGGATGAGGGGATGGAGACCCAGTACTTC.

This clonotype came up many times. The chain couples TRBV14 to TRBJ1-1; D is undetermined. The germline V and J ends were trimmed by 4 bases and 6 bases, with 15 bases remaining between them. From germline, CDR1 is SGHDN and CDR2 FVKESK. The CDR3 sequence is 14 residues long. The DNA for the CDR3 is TGTGCCAGCAGCCCCACGGGGTTGGACGCTGAAGCTTTCTTT. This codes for CASSPTGLDAEAFF.

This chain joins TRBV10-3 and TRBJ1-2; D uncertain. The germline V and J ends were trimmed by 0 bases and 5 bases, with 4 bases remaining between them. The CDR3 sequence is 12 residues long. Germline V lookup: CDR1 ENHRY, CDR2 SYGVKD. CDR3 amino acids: CAISESGYGYTF. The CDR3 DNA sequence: TGTGCCATCAGTGAGTCCGGGTATGGCTACACCTTC.

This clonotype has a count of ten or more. In DNA, the CDR3 is TGTGCCAGCAGGGCCGGGGGCTACGAGCAGTACTTC. It encodes CASRAGGYEQYF. The chain is built from TRBV27 and TRBJ2-7, with D possibly matching TRBD2 (6 bases). The CDR3 spans 12 residues. From germline, CDR1 is MNHEY and CDR2 SMNVEV (reference sequence). V was clipped by 6 bases and J by 3 bases, with 9 bases between them.

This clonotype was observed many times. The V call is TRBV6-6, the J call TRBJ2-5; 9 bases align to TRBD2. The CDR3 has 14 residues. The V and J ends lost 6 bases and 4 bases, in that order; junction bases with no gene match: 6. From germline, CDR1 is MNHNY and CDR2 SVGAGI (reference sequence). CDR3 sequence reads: CASSLSGGSETQYF. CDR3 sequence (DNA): TGTGCCAGCAGCCTTAGCGGGGGCTCAGAGACCCAGTACTTC.

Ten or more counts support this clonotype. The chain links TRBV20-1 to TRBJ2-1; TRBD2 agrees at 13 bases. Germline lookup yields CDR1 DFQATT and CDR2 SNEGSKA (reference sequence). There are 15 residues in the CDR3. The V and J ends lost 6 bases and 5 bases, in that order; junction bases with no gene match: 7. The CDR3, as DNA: TGCAGTGCGGGAGGACTAGCGGGAGTTGACAATGAGCAGTTCTTC. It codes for CSAGGLAGVDNEQFF.

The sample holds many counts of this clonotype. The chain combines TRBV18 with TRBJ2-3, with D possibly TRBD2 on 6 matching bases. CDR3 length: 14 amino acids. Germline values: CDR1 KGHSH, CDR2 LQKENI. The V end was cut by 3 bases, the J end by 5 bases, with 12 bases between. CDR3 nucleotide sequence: TGTGCCAGCTCACCCCCTAGCGAGCGAGATACGCAGTATTTT. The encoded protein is CASSPPSERDTQYF.

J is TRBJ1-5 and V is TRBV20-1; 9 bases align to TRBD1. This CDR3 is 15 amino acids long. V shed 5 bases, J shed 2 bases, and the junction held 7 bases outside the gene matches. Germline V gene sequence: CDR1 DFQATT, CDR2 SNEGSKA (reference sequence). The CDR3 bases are TGCAGTGCTTCCACAGGGGGCACGGGCAATCAGCCCCAGCATTTT. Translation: CSASTGGTGNQPQHF.

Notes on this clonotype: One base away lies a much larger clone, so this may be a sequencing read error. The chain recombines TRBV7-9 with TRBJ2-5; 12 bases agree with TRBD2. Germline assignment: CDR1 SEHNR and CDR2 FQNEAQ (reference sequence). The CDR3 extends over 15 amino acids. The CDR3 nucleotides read TGTGCCAGCAGCTCTCTAGCGGGAGGGCGTGAGACCCAGCACTTC. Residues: CASSSLAGGRETQHF. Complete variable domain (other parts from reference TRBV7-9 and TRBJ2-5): DTGVSQNPRHKITKRGQNVTFRCDPISEHNRLYWYRQTLGQGPEFLTYFQNEAQLEKSRLLSDRFSAERPKGSFSTLEIQRTEQGDSAMYLCASSSLAGGRETQHFGPGTRLLVL.

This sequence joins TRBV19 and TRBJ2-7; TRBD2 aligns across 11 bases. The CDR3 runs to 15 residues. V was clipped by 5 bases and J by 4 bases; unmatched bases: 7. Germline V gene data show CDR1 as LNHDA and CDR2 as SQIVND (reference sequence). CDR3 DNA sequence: TGTGCCAGTAGTTTCAGACTAGCGGGAACGTACGAGCAGTACTTC. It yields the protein CASSFRLAGTYEQYF.

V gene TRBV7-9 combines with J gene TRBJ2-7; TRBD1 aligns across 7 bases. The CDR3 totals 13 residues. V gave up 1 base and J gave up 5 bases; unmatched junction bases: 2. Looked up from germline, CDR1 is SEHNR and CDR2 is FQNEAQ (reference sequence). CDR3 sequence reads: CASSLDRGHEQYF. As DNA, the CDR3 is TGTGCCAGCAGCTTAGACAGGGGCCACGAGCAGTACTTC.

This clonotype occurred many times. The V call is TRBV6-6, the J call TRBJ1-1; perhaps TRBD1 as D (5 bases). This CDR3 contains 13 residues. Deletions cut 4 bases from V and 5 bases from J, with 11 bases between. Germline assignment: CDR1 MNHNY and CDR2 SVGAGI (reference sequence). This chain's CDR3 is CASSLGEATEAFF. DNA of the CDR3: TGTGCCAGCAGTTTAGGGGAGGCGACTGAAGCTTTCTTT.

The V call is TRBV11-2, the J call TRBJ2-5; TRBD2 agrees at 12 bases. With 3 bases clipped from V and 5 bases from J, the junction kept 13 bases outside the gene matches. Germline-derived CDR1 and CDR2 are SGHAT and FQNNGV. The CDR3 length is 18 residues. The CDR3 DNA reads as TGTGCCAGCAGCTTCGGGACTAGCGGGTACCCCAAGGGGGAGACCCAGTACTTC. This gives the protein CASSFGTSGYPKGETQYF.

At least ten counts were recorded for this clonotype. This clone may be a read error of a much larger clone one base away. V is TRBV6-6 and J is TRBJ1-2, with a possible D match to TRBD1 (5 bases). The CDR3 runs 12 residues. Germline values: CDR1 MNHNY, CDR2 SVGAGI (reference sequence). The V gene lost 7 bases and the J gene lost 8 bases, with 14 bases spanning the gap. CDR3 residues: CASMRGAGGYTF. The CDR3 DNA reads TGTGCCAGCATGCGGGGCGCGGGAGGCTACACCTTC.

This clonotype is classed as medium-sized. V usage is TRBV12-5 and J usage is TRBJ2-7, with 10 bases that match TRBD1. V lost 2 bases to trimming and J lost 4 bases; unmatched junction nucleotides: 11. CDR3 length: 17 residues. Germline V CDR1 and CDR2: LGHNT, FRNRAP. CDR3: CASGLIFLDRGKYEQYF. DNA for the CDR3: TGTGCTAGTGGTTTGATCTTCTTGGACAGGGGGAAATACGAGCAGTACTTC.

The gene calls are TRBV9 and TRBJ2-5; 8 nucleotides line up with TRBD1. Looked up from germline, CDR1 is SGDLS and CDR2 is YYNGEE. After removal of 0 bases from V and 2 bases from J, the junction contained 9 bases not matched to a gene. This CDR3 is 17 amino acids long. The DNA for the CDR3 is TGTGCCAGCAGCGTAGGGCAGGGGGCTACCCTACAAGAGACCCAGTACTTC. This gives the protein CASSVGQGATLQETQYF.

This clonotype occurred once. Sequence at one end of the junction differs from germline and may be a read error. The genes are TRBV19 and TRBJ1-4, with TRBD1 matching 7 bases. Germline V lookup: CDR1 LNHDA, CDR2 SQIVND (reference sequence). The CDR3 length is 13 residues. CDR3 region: CASSRQGDEKLFF. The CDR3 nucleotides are TGTGCCAGTAGCCGACAGGGTGATGAGAAACTGTTTTTT.

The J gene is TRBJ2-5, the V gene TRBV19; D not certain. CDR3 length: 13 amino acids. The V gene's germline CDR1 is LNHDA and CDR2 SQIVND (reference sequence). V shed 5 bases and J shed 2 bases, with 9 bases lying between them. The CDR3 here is CASSRPGQETQYF. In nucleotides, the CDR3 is TGTGCCAGTAGTCGACCAGGACAAGAGACCCAGTACTTC.

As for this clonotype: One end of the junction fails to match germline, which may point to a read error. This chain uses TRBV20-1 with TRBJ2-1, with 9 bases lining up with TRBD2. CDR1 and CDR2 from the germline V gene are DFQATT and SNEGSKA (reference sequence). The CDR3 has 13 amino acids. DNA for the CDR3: TGCAGTGGAGATTCAGCGGGGGGAAATGCGCAGTTCTTC. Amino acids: CSGDSAGGNAQFF.